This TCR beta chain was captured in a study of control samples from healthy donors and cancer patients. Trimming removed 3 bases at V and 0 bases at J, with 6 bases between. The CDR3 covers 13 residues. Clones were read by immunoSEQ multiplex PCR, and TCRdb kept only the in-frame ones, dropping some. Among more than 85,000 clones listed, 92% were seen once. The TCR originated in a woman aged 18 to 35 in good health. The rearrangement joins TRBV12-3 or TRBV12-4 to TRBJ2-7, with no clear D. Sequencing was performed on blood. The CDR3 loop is CASSFGLSYEQYF. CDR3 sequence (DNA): TGTGCCAGCAGTTTCGGTCTCTCCTACGAGCAGTACTTC.